A selection of T cell receptor beta chains follows, all from one sample in a study of blood T cells in healthy people across ages. Each CDR3 protein is one row after TCRdb ran MiXCR on the 5' RACE reads. This table holds more than 750,000 distinct CDR3 sequences, 25% to 35% found once. These data were likewise used in another study, on T cells of mothers and their children.

Sequencing input: blood. The receptors here all came from a middle-aged woman in good health. CDR3s include the opening cysteine and the closing phenylalanine or tryptophan. D genes are given only for firm matches. Rows may omit the clone size; those that give it use once, few, many or a size class.

V: TRBV20-1; size: few; J: TRBJ2-1; D: .; DNA: TGCAGTGCGAGAGGCGGTGAGCAGTTCTTC; CDR3: CSARGGEQFF
V: TRBV12-3/TRBV12-4; size: many; J: TRBJ2-1; D: .; DNA: TGTGCCAGCAGTTTGATGTCCAACAATGAGCAGTTCTTC; CDR3: CASSLMSNNEQFF
V: TRBV20-1; size: few; J: TRBJ2-5; D: .; DNA: TGCAGTGCTAACCCTGTCGGGGCTCAAGAGACCCAGTACTTC; CDR3: CSANPVGAQETQYF
V: TRBV4-2; size: .; J: TRBJ1-4; D: .; DNA: TGTGCCAGCAGCTCCAGAGCCGGGACGGAGAATGAAAAACTGTTTTTT; CDR3: CASSSRAGTENEKLFF
V: TRBV29-1; size: many; J: TRBJ2-7; D: .; DNA: TGCAGCGTTGATGAGGACGAGCAGTACTTC; CDR3: CSVDEDEQYF
V: TRBV20-1; size: few; J: TRBJ1-2; D: .; DNA: TGCAGTGCTAGATACAGGTCAACGTCCACTAACTATGGCTACACCTTC; CDR3: CSARYRSTSTNYGYTF
V: TRBV28; size: many; J: TRBJ2-1; D: TRBD2; DNA: TGTGCCAGCAGTTCCGGGACTAGCGGGGGCGGTGAGCAGTTCTTC; CDR3: CASSSGTSGGGEQFF
V: TRBV10-3; size: .; J: TRBJ1-1; D: .; DNA: TGTGCCATCAGTCCGGGCAGGGGTGAAGCTTTCTTT; CDR3: CAISPGRGEAFF
V: TRBV7-2; size: many; J: TRBJ1-5; D: TRBD1; DNA: TGTGCCAGCAGCACGCGAGGGACAGCCTATAGCAATCAGCCCCAGCATTTT; CDR3: CASSTRGTAYSNQPQHF
V: TRBV7-8; size: many; J: TRBJ1-2; D: TRBD1; DNA: TGTGCCAGCAGCTCCGACAGGGAGAGCTACACCTTC; CDR3: CASSSDRESYTF
V: TRBV5-1; size: many; J: TRBJ2-7; D: .; DNA: TGCGCCAGCAGCTTAGGCCGTTCGAGCTCCTACGAGCAGTACTTC; CDR3: CASSLGRSSSYEQYF
V: TRBV15; size: few; J: TRBJ2-1; D: TRBD1; DNA: TGTGCCACCAGCACAAGGACAGGGCTCGGCAATGAGCAGTTCTTC; CDR3: CATSTRTGLGNEQFF
V: TRBV9; size: .; J: TRBJ2-1; D: TRBD2; DNA: TGTGCCAGCAGCGCCCTAGCGGTTTCCTACAATGAGCAGTTCTTC; CDR3: CASSALAVSYNEQFF
V: TRBV7-2; size: many; J: TRBJ2-7; D: .; DNA: TGTGCCAGCAGCTTAGCCCGGGAGCGGGAGCAGTACTTC; CDR3: CASSLAREREQYF
V: TRBV5-1; size: few; J: TRBJ2-1; D: TRBD2; DNA: TGCGCCAGCAGCTTGGAAGCGGGGGGGCTAGATGAGCAGTTCTTC; CDR3: CASSLEAGGLDEQFF
V: TRBV29-1; size: many; J: TRBJ1-2; D: .; DNA: TGCAGCGTTGACCGGGACGCCTCGGACTATGGCTACACCTTC; CDR3: CSVDRDASDYGYTF
V: TRBV5-1; size: .; J: TRBJ2-7; D: .; DNA: TGCGCCAGCAGCTCGTACCGGGGTGAGAACGAGCAGTACTTC; CDR3: CASSSYRGENEQYF
V: TRBV29-1; size: many; J: TRBJ2-7; D: .; DNA: TGCAGCGTTGAACGGGTGAGCTCCTACGAGCAGTACTTC; CDR3: CSVERVSSYEQYF
V: TRBV20-1; size: .; J: TRBJ2-1; D: TRBD2; DNA: TGCAGTGCTAGAGAGGGGGGGTCCTACAATGAGCAGTTCTTC; CDR3: CSAREGGSYNEQFF
V: TRBV11-1; size: .; J: TRBJ1-1; D: .; DNA: TGTGCCAGCAGCTTATCTAGGTCGAACACTGAAGCTTTCTTT; CDR3: CASSLSRSNTEAFF
V: TRBV20-1; size: .; J: TRBJ1-2; D: .; DNA: TGCAGTGACAGCAAGGTTCGGGGCTACACCTTC; CDR3: CSDSKVRGYTF
V: TRBV20-1; size: many; J: TRBJ2-4; D: TRBD2; DNA: TGCAGTGTTGCGACTAGCGGGGGTCCCAAAAACATTCAGTACTTC; CDR3: CSVATSGGPKNIQYF
V: TRBV10-3; size: many; J: TRBJ1-2; D: .; DNA: TGTGCCATCAGTGAGTCTGAGACGGGCAACTATGGCTACACCTTC; CDR3: CAISESETGNYGYTF
V: TRBV18; size: .; J: TRBJ2-3; D: .; DNA: TGTGCCAGCTCCCCCTCTGCGGGGCGCCGCACAGATACGCAGTATTTT; CDR3: CASSPSAGRRTDTQYF
V: TRBV7-2; size: few; J: TRBJ1-2; D: .; DNA: TGTGCCAGCAGCTTAGAAGTCGGGCGGGCTAACTATGGCTACACCTTC; CDR3: CASSLEVGRANYGYTF
V: TRBV5-1; size: .; J: TRBJ2-5; D: TRBD2; DNA: TGCGCCAGCAGCTCCCTTCAAACTAGCGGGAGGGCCTCCTACCAAGAGACCCAGTACTTC; CDR3: CASSSLQTSGRASYQETQYF
V: TRBV7-2; size: .; J: TRBJ2-5; D: .; DNA: TGTGCCAGCAGCCCAGCGCGGGCCCAAGAGACCCAGTACTTC; CDR3: CASSPARAQETQYF
V: TRBV7-2; size: many; J: TRBJ2-7; D: .; DNA: TGTGCCAGCAGCTCAAATGCAGCGCGCGAGCAGTACTTC; CDR3: CASSSNAAREQYF
V: TRBV29-1; size: .; J: TRBJ2-1; D: TRBD1; DNA: TGCAGCGCCGGGGACAGGAGCTCCTACAATGAGCAGTTCTTC; CDR3: CSAGDRSSYNEQFF
V: TRBV12-3/TRBV12-4; size: many; J: TRBJ2-4; D: .; DNA: TGTGCCAGCAGTTTGGGGGGCACAAACATTCAGTACTTC; CDR3: CASSLGGTNIQYF
V: TRBV7-8; size: many; J: TRBJ2-7; D: TRBD2; DNA: TGTGCCAGCAGTTTTCCTAGCGGCTCCTACGAGCAGTACTTC; CDR3: CASSFPSGSYEQYF
V: TRBV28; size: .; J: TRBJ2-1; D: .; DNA: TGTGCCAGCAGGTCCGGGACCTTTTTCAATGAGCAGTTCTTC; CDR3: CASRSGTFFNEQFF
V: TRBV7-2; size: .; J: TRBJ1-1; D: .; DNA: TGTGCCAGCAGCTTGGCGTGGGAGGGTGAAGCTTTCTTT; CDR3: CASSLAWEGEAFF
V: TRBV4-2; size: many; J: TRBJ2-3; D: .; DNA: TGTGCCAGCAGCCAAGTCTATACAGATACGCAGTATTTT; CDR3: CASSQVYTDTQYF
V: TRBV7-9; size: .; J: TRBJ1-6; D: TRBD1; DNA: TGTGCCAGCAGCTTACAACAGGGGCATTCACCCCTCCACTTT; CDR3: CASSLQQGHSPLHF
V: TRBV14; size: .; J: TRBJ2-1; D: TRBD1; DNA: TGTGCCAGCAGCCAAGTCAATGGACAGGGTATTGAGCAGTTCTTC; CDR3: CASSQVNGQGIEQFF
V: TRBV29-1; size: .; J: TRBJ2-1; D: .; DNA: TGCAGCGTTGCTAAGCAGTTCTTC; CDR3: CSVAKQFF